This T cell receptor beta chain is drawn from a study of CD8+CD57+ T cells in acquired aplastic anemia. TCR beta VDJ and CDR3 were profiled, and genomic DNA was the template. Using its own MiXCR run on the reads, TCRdb lists one record per CDR3 protein. The sample lists 200,000 to 300,000 distinct CDR3 sequences; approximately 79% were seen once. Trimming shortened V by 3 bases and J by 15 bases, and 23 bases separated the two germline ends. The CDR3 is 14 residues long. CDR1 is SGDLS, CDR2 YYNGEE, per germline. All sequencing subjects had displayed CD8+CD57+ cell expansion on flow cytometry. Among the patients, all had severe acquired aplastic anemia. Blood was sampled before the patients had received any therapy.

Specimen: sorted CD4+, CD8+, or CD8+CD57+ T cells (not recorded which) from PBMCs. The chain is built from TRBV9 and TRBJ2-3; D may be TRBD2 (6 bases). The origin of this receptor is a human donor with aplastic anemia. CDR3 sequence: CASSAAGKTEAFYF. DNA of the CDR3: TGTGCCAGCAGCGCTGCGGGGAAGACAGAAGCGTTCTATTTT.